This TCR beta chain was retrieved from a study of blood T cell repertoires in COVID-19 (dated by TCRdb to the early 2020s). For context, the study as a whole: Collaborator samples came from the United States, Italy and Spain and covered acute and convalescent phases of COVID-19. The samples were drawn from two sources: the first 160 participants of the ongoing ImmuneRACE study, and about 1,300 subjects contributed by 6 global collaborators. Subjects who had been exposed to COVID-19, were actively infected with it, or had recovered from it provided the deeply sampled blood TCRbeta repertoires that made up the dataset. The prospective study material was composed of cDNA or gDNA derived from T cells, B-cell-depleted T cells, or PBMCs. Where HLA class I and class II types were available, the types were taken from metadata supplied by the sample provider, not from assay-based typing. Sample metadata almost always included a de-identified subject ID, COVID-19 status, age in years and sex. The repertoires were released in a freely available public database intended as a resource for research on the immune response to SARS-CoV-2. General findings and caveats noted by the study authors: How much clinical and demographic metadata was included differed by source and by participant, and the metadata was provided uncurated.

TCRbeta CDR3 regions were amplified from genomic DNA by means of the immunoSEQ Assay, a bias-controlled multiplex PCR. On the study's bioinformatics: The number of nucleated cells in each sample was estimated by amplification of reference gene primers within the assay. Sequence reads were collapsed and filtered to measure the absolute abundance of every unique TCRbeta CDR3 rearrangement. For each sample, productive Simpson clonality was calculated as the square root of Simpson's diversity index over productive rearrangements. Not all clones reach the TCRdb copy of this immuneACCESS table, which keeps in-frame sequences only. Checked studies attribute under half of the gap to unresolved V genes and leave the rest unexplained. Clone size and the V and J calls come from that table; the DNA yielded D and trimming. The sample records a few hundred thousand clones, 86% of which are singletons. The ten largest clones add up to 6.2% of the sample.

The collaborating institutions used their own protocols to collect whole blood in K2EDTA tubes. For TCRbeta analysis, collaborators shipped samples as frozen whole blood, isolated PBMCs, or DNA extracted from either of those sample types. V was cut back by 1 base and J by 7 bases, leaving a gap of 10 bases between them. Inclusive of the bounding cysteine and phenylalanine, the CDR3 is 13 residues long. Of all the DNA, just the CDR3 is kept, 39 bases in frame from base 1. Sequences LGHNA (CDR1) and YSLEER (CDR2) are obtained from the germline V gene. With respect to this clone: Its binding antigen is unknown. No qualities accompany the bases; no much larger clone lies one base away.

Specimen: peripheral blood. The receptor's source is a man aged 55 to 69 with acute or convalescent COVID-19. This sequence uses TRBV4-3 and TRBJ2-5; the D gene is perhaps TRBD2, from 6 matching bases. The CDR3 protein is CASSQAYGGTQYF. The nucleotide sequence is TGCGCCAGCAGCCAAGCCTACGGGGGGACCCAGTACTTC.